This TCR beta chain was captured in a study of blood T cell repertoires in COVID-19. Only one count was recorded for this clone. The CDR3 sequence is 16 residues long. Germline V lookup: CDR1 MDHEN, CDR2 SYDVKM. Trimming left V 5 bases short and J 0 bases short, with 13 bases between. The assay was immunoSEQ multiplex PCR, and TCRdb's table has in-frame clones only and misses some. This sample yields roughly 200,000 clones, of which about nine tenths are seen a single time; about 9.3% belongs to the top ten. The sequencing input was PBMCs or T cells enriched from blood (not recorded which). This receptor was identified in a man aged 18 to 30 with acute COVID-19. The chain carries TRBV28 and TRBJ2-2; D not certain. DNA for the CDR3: TGTGCCAGCAGTGCCCCCCCCACTTCGAACACCGGGGAGCTGTTTTTT. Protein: CASSAPPTSNTGELFF.